Following are 23 T cell receptor beta chains from one sample sequenced in a study of blood T cell repertoires in COVID-19. Some clones are missing from TCRdb's copy, which holds only in-frame ones; the method was immunoSEQ multiplex PCR. The sample consists of roughly 150,000 clones, about four fifths of them appearing once. Sequenced: peripheral blood. Receptor source: a woman between 55 and 75 years old with COVID-19, enrolled during active disease.

The V call is TRBV3-1 (or the pseudogene TRBV3-2), the J call TRBJ2-7, with 7 bases identical to TRBD2. Germline-derived CDR1 and CDR2 are LGHDT and YNNKEL (reference sequence). V shed 2 bases and J 1 base; nucleotides not matched to a gene: 11. There are 17 residues in the CDR3. CDR3 in amino acids: CASSQKRASGRSYEQYF. Here the CDR3 DNA reads TGTGCCAGCAGCCAAAAAAGGGCTAGCGGACGATCCTACGAGCAGTACTTC.

This clone appeared once. The genes are TRBV10-1 and TRBJ1-6; no clear D. The CDR3 runs to 14 residues. Germline CDR1 WNHNN, CDR2 SYGVQD (reference sequence). V was cut by 0 bases and J by 8 bases, with 8 bases left in between. This CDR3 is CASSESFGDSPLHF. CDR3 nucleotides: TGCGCCAGCAGTGAGTCCTTCGGGGATTCACCCCTCCACTTT.

CDR3 residues: CASSLSPGSSSYNEQFF. DNA for the CDR3: TGTGCCAGCAGTTTATCGCCGGGATCGAGCTCCTACAATGAGCAGTTCTTC. This rearrangement joins TRBV27 to TRBJ2-1; maybe TRBD2 (5 bases). Germline CDR1 reads MNHEY; CDR2 reads SMNVEV (reference sequence). Deletions cut 0 bases from V and 0 bases from J, with 12 bases between. The CDR3 has 17 residues.

The CDR3 is CASSPPSSSHEQYV. CDR3 sequence (DNA): TGTGCCAGCAGCCCCCCGTCGTCTTCCCACGAGCAGTACGTC. V usage is TRBV7-9 and J usage is TRBJ2-7; no firm D call. The CDR3 has 14 amino acids. In germline, CDR1 is SEHNR, CDR2 FQNEAQ (reference sequence). V shed 5 bases and J shed 5 bases, with 16 bases lying between them.

The rearrangement joins TRBV5-6 to TRBJ2-7; D perhaps matches TRBD1 (5 bases). V was shortened by 2 bases and J by 4 bases, with 13 bases between the two germline ends. In germline, CDR1 is SGHDT, CDR2 YYEEEE. This CDR3 is 14 amino acids long. As DNA, the CDR3 is TGTGCCAGCAGCTTCGGCAGGGTAAGGTACGAGCAGTACTTC. As protein: CASSFGRVRYEQYF.

The CDR3 protein is CASSPMGGFRNTGELFF. DNA for the CDR3: TGTGCCAGCAGTCCGATGGGCGGGTTCAGAAACACCGGGGAGCTGTTTTTT. This rearrangement joins TRBV27 to TRBJ2-2; weak D call: TRBD2 (5 bases). The germline gives CDR1 MNHEY, CDR2 SMNVEV (reference sequence). The germline V and J ends were trimmed by 5 bases and 2 bases, with 18 bases remaining between them. CDR3 size: 17 residues.

J is TRBJ2-6 and V is TRBV24-1, with D hard to call. The CDR3 contains 14 residues. The V gene's germline CDR1 is KGHDR and CDR2 SFDVKD. The ends were cut back, 5 bases at V and 4 bases at J, with 8 bases in the middle. Here the CDR3 reads CATSATGGANVLTF. CDR3 coding DNA: TGTGCCACCAGTGCCACCGGGGGGGCCAACGTCCTGACTTTC.

The chain joins TRBV28 to TRBJ2-3; TRBD2 aligns across 13 bases. The junction had 5 bases not matched to a gene; V was cut back by 2 bases and J by 6 bases. The CDR3 length is 16 residues. Looked up from germline, CDR1 is MDHEN and CDR2 is SYDVKM. CDR3 residues: CASSLVLAGGPDTQYF. The DNA of the CDR3 is TGTGCCAGCAGTTTAGTACTAGCGGGGGGGCCGGATACGCAGTATTTT.

V is TRBV4-3 and J is TRBJ2-7; 7 positions agree with TRBD2. With 2 bases clipped from V and 3 bases from J, the junction kept 13 bases outside the gene matches. Germline CDR1 and CDR2: LGHNA and YSLEER. This CDR3 is built from 17 residues. CDR3 in DNA: TGCGCCAGCAGCCAAACACCCACCGGGACTACCTTCTACGAGCAGTACTTC. Translation: CASSQTPTGTTFYEQYF.

The genes are TRBV7-6 and TRBJ1-5; D may be TRBD1 (5 bases). CDR3 length: 15 amino acids. The V and J ends lost 1 base and 0 bases respectively, with 7 bases between them. Germline V gene data show CDR1 as SGHVS and CDR2 as FNYEAQ. CDR3 sequence reads: CASSLGDFSNQPQHF. Written as DNA, the CDR3 is TGTGCCAGCAGCTTAGGGGACTTTAGCAATCAGCCCCAGCATTTT.

This chain joins TRBV5-1 and TRBJ1-4; D uncertain. Germline V CDR1 and CDR2: SGHRS, YFSETQ. This CDR3 has 14 amino acids. Deletions cut 4 bases from V and 6 bases from J, with 13 bases between. DNA for the CDR3: TGCGCCAGCAGCCATACACCGGCGGATGAAAAACTGTTTTTT. This codes for CASSHTPADEKLFF.

J is TRBJ2-1 and V is TRBV10-1; TRBD1 is a possible D gene (6 bases). Trimming cost V 0 bases and J 0 bases, with 12 bases left between them. Germline values: CDR1 WNHNN, CDR2 SYGVQD (reference sequence). CDR3 length equals 17 residues. The CDR3 region is CASSESGRGFSYNEQFF. CDR3 sequence (DNA): TGCGCCAGCAGTGAGTCTGGCAGGGGATTCTCCTACAATGAGCAGTTCTTC.

The rearrangement uses TRBV5-6 and TRBJ2-3; 13 bases fit TRBD2. The V gene end was trimmed by 2 bases and the J gene end by 5 bases; junction bases not matched to a gene: 8. Germline V gene lookup returns CDR1 SGHDT and CDR2 YYEEEE. There are 17 residues in the CDR3. This CDR3 reads CASSFGLAGEGVDTQYF. CDR3 DNA sequence: TGTGCCAGCAGCTTCGGACTAGCGGGAGAAGGAGTAGATACGCAGTATTTT.

This clone was picked up one time. The V call is TRBV2, the J call TRBJ1-1, with D hard to call. The CDR3 is 15 amino acids. Germline V gene data show CDR1 as SNHLY and CDR2 as FYNNEI. The V end lost 6 bases, the J end lost 0 bases, and 14 bases lay between the germline ends. CDR3 in DNA: TGTGCCAGCAGGGCATCTTTGGCCCTGAACACTGAAGCTTTCTTT. It is translated as CASRASLALNTEAFF.

The chain combines TRBV29-1 with TRBJ2-3; the D is unclear. Germline CDR1 is SQVTM and CDR2 is ANQGSEA. This CDR3 region has 13 residues. V shed 2 bases and J shed 6 bases, with 12 bases lying between them. CDR3 in DNA: TGCAGCGTTGAACAGCAGGCTAAGGATACGCAGTATTTT. It codes for CSVEQQAKDTQYF.

CDR3 in amino acids: CASSPSATGGRETQYF. The CDR3 DNA sequence: TGTGCCAGCAGCCCATCGGCGACAGGGGGCCGGGAGACCCAGTACTTC. The chain uses TRBV7-3 and TRBJ2-5; 10 nucleotides match TRBD1. Losses at the gene ends were 5 bases for V and 5 bases for J; bases not matched to a gene: 11. The CDR3 runs 16 residues. Germline loops: CDR1 SGHTA, CDR2 FQGTGA.

The chain is built from TRBV18 and TRBJ1-3; 8 bases fit TRBD1. V was clipped by 6 bases and J by 4 bases; unmatched bases: 11. The CDR3 spans 16 residues. CDR1 and CDR2 (germline): KGHSH, LQKENI. The CDR3: CASSETTGGGGNTIYF. CDR3 in DNA: TGTGCCAGCTCGGAAACCACAGGGGGTGGAGGAAACACCATATATTTT.

The rearrangement links TRBV6-2 or TRBV6-3 to TRBJ2-7; 9 nucleotides align to TRBD2. CDR1 is MNHEY and CDR2 is SVGEGT in the germline V gene. The CDR3 is 13 amino acids. Unmatched junction bases numbered 6, after V lost 5 bases and J lost 7 bases. The CDR3 nucleotides are TGTGCCAGCAGTCCCCTAGCGGGAAGGGAGCAGTACTTC. Translation gives CASSPLAGREQYF.

The V call is TRBV29-1, the J call TRBJ2-7; D is perhaps TRBD2 (6 bases). The germline gives CDR1 SQVTM, CDR2 ANQGSEA. The CDR3 is 12 amino acids. Trimming stripped 7 bases from V and 7 bases from J, with 17 bases between. The chain's CDR3 is CSARLLSGEQYF. The CDR3 DNA reads as TGCAGCGCTCGACTACTCAGCGGGGAGCAGTACTTC.

This clone was picked up one time. The chain employs TRBV7-3 and TRBJ2-3, with TRBD2 identical over 7 bases. CDR1 and CDR2 from the germline V gene are SGHTA and FQGTGA. CDR3 length equals 18 residues. Trimming took 5 bases from V and 0 from J; bases not matched to a gene: 14. The CDR3 nucleotides read TGTGCCAGCAGCCCGATCCTAGCGGAGACAACTAGCACAGATACGCAGTATTTT. This codes for CASSPILAETTSTDTQYF.

In this sample, this clone turned up once. The V gene is TRBV7-2, the J gene TRBJ1-6; 8 bases align to TRBD1. CDR3 length equals 15 residues. J lost 9 bases, V lost 1 base, and 5 bases had no gene match. Germline V gene sequence: CDR1 SGHTA, CDR2 FQGNSA. The CDR3 spells CASSLDKTGVSPLHF. The CDR3 region has the DNA TGTGCCAGCAGCTTAGATAAGACAGGGGTTTCACCCCTCCACTTT.

V gene TRBV6-5 combines with J gene TRBJ1-4; TRBD1 is a possible D gene (6 bases). Germline V gene sequence: CDR1 MNHEY, CDR2 SVGAGI. Trimming took off 4 bases at V and 8 bases at J, with 17 bases between the two ends. The CDR3 extends over 15 amino acids. The CDR3 DNA reads as TGTGCCAGCAGTTTGTATCAGGGGAACTCGGAAAAACTGTTTTTT. Translated: CASSLYQGNSEKLFF.

The chain uses TRBV5-1 and TRBJ2-3; tentatively, D is TRBD1 (6 bases). V was shortened by 4 bases and J by 3 bases, with 24 bases between the two germline ends. Germline lookup yields CDR1 SGHRS and CDR2 YFSETQ. This CDR3 has 18 amino acids. DNA for the CDR3: TGCGCCAGCAGCGGACGTCCCGGGACATCAATGGAAACAGATACGCAGTATTTT. Protein: CASSGRPGTSMETDTQYF.